Shown below are 8 T cell receptor beta chains from a single sample sequenced in a study of CD8 T cells in ankylosing spondylitis. General study results and limits: In ankylosing spondylitis blood, a motif of roughly eight highly homologous TCR beta variants appeared characteristic.

Which antigens these TCRs recognize remains unknown. MiXCR, applied by TCRdb to the 5' RACE reads, yields one record per CDR3 protein. The sample includes more than 400,000 distinct CDR3 sequences, approximately 5% of them seen just once. Input material: blood, either unsorted or a sorted T cell fraction (not recorded which). The source of these receptors is a male donor with ankylosing spondylitis.

Ten or more counts support this clonotype. The V gene is TRBV20-1, the J gene TRBJ2-2; 10 nucleotides align to TRBD2. CDR1 and CDR2 from the germline V gene are DFQATT and SNEGSKA (reference sequence). The CDR3 extends over 14 amino acids. The trim removed 4 bases at V and 3 bases at J, leaving 2 bases unmatched. CDR3 in amino acids: CSANLAGDTGELFF. The CDR3, as DNA: TGCAGTGCTAATCTAGCGGGGGACACCGGGGAGCTGTTTTTT.

This clonotype was observed many times. The gene calls are TRBV7-2 and TRBJ2-1, with 7 bases aligning to TRBD1. This CDR3 contains 12 residues. The germline V gene encodes CDR1 SGHTA and CDR2 FQGNSA. With V trimmed by 5 bases and J by 15 bases, 10 bases remained unmatched. In DNA form, the CDR3 reads TGTGCCAGCAGCCCAGCGACAGGGCGACGGTTCTTC. It translates to CASSPATGRRFF.

The chain couples TRBV5-1 to TRBJ2-1; 9 bases map to TRBD1. The CDR3 runs 15 residues. V gave up 4 bases and J gave up 5 bases; unmatched junction bases: 7. The germline CDR1 and CDR2 sequences are SGHRS and YFSETQ. CDR3 sequence reads: CASSPAGQGDNEQFF. The CDR3 DNA reads as TGCGCCAGCAGCCCAGCGGGACAGGGAGACAATGAGCAGTTCTTC.

This clonotype was seen repeatedly, ten times or more. The chain carries TRBV12-3 or TRBV12-4 and TRBJ1-2; a possible D gene is TRBD1 (5 bases). V was pared by 3 bases and J by 4 bases, with 18 bases between. The CDR3 runs 16 residues. CDR3 in amino acids: CASSFGAGSGRYGYTF. Written as DNA, the CDR3 is TGTGCCAGCAGTTTCGGAGCCGGTTCGGGGCGCTATGGCTACACCTTC.

This clonotype has ten or more counts. The chain is built from TRBV29-1 and TRBJ2-1; D is possibly TRBD1 (6 bases). Germline V gene lookup returns CDR1 SQVTM and CDR2 ANQGSEA. This CDR3 is built from 15 residues. Trimming cost V 5 bases and J 7 bases, with 21 bases left between them. The DNA for the CDR3 is TGCAGCGTTTCCGGGACAACCCTTAGGGGGAATGAGCAGTTCTTC. Its protein product is CSVSGTTLRGNEQFF.

The rearrangement links TRBV18 to TRBJ2-1, with D possibly matching TRBD2 (7 bases). CDR1 and CDR2 (germline): KGHSH, LQKENI. The CDR3 contains 15 residues. The V gene lost 0 bases and the J gene lost 7 bases, with 13 bases spanning the gap. For the CDR3, the DNA is TGTGCCAGCTCACCACCGGGGGGGGCGAGGAATGAGCAGTTCTTC. This sequence encodes CASSPPGGARNEQFF.

This clonotype was counted at least ten times. The rearrangement uses TRBV5-1 and TRBJ2-7; 9 positions agree with TRBD1. The germline gives CDR1 SGHRS, CDR2 YFSETQ. This CDR3 has 14 residues. The ends lost 4 bases at V and 5 bases at J; junction bases unmatched: 7. CDR3 nucleotide sequence: TGCGCCAGCAGCAAGGGACAGGGTCCCGACGAGCAGTACTTC. Translation gives CASSKGQGPDEQYF.

This clonotype was seen repeatedly, ten times or more. The chain joins TRBV20-1 to TRBJ2-6, with no clear D. The CDR3 extends over 13 amino acids. CDR1 is DFQATT, CDR2 SNEGSKA, per germline (reference sequence). V gave up 0 bases and J gave up 13 bases, with 13 bases separating them. In DNA form, the CDR3 reads TGCAGTGCTAGAGAATTTTCTTGGGGAGTCCTGACTTTC. Protein product: CSAREFSWGVLTF.